These 30 T cell receptor beta chains share one sample of origin, sequenced in a study of cytomegalovirus exposure and HLA in healthy donors. The PCR had 60 Vbeta and 13 Jbeta primers. The assay was immunoSEQ multiplex PCR, and TCRdb's table has in-frame clones only and misses some. This table has roughly 290,000 clones, over 70% appearing once. Source material: PBMCs. These receptors were taken from a girl aged 2 to 10 in good health and CMV-seronegative.

The chain uses TRBV27 and TRBJ2-5, with D possibly matching TRBD2 (7 bases). Per the germline V gene, CDR1 is MNHEY and CDR2 is SMNVEV (reference sequence). The CDR3 runs 15 residues. The V and J ends lost 6 bases and 1 base respectively, with 15 bases between them. The CDR3 nucleotides read TGTGCCAGCAGGGGCTCGGCGGGGGCCCAAGAGACCCAGTACTTC. Its protein is CASRGSAGAQETQYF.

The table lists this clone with a few counts. J is TRBJ1-1 and V is TRBV5-4; maybe TRBD1 (6 bases). Per germline, CDR1 SGHNT and CDR2 YYREEE (reference sequence). This CDR3 has 14 residues. V was pared by 5 bases and J by 0 bases, with 11 bases between. The CDR3 DNA is TGTGCCAGCAGTTTCCGGGACATGAACACTGAAGCTTTCTTT. The encoded protein is CASSFRDMNTEAFF.

The chain combines TRBV10-3 with TRBJ1-1; D is ambiguous. Deletions cut 11 bases from V and 1 base from J, with 8 bases between. In germline, CDR1 is ENHRY, CDR2 SYGVKD. The length of the CDR3 is 11 residues. As DNA, the CDR3 is TGTGCCGCCGGTGGGAACACTGAAGCTTTCTTT. This gives the protein CAAGGNTEAFF.

This clone turned up a few times. The chain has TRBV2 and TRBJ2-2; tentative D call: TRBD2 (6 bases). Germline V gene data show CDR1 as SNHLY and CDR2 as FYNNEI. The V gene lost 0 bases and the J gene lost 1 base, with 12 bases spanning the gap. CDR3 length: 17 amino acids. CDR3 bases: TGTGCCAGCAGTGAAGCCAGGGAGCGGGTGAACACCGGGGAGCTGTTTTTT. Its translation is CASSEARERVNTGELFF.

The genes are TRBV7-2 and TRBJ1-2; no definite D call. This CDR3 contains 13 residues. The V end lost 3 bases, the J end lost 8 bases, and 13 bases lay between the germline ends. Germline assignment: CDR1 SGHTA and CDR2 FQGNSA. In nucleotides, the CDR3 is TGTGCCAGCAGCTTGACGACCTCGGGAGGCTACACCTTC. It codes for CASSLTTSGGYTF.

The chain combines TRBV7-9 with TRBJ1-4, with no clear D. The CDR3 has 15 amino acids. V lost 0 bases to trimming and J lost 4 bases, with 9 bases between them. Germline lookup yields CDR1 SEHNR and CDR2 FQNEAQ (reference sequence). The CDR3 here is CASSLALQDNEKLFF. CDR3 DNA: TGTGCCAGCAGCTTAGCGCTCCAGGATAATGAAAAACTGTTTTTT. The variable domain in full, completed from reference TRBV7-9 and TRBJ1-4, reads DTGVSQNPRHKITKRGQNVTFRCDPISEHNRLYWYRQTLGQGPEFLTYFQNEAQLEKSRLLSDRFSAERPKGSFSTLEIQRTEQGDSAMYLCASSLALQDNEKLFFGSGTQLSVL.

This clone occurred a few times. V and J are TRBV5-1 and TRBJ2-1, with 16 bases lining up with TRBD2. Germline trimming cut 5 bases from V and 3 bases from J; bases unmatched to any gene: 8. CDR3 length: 18 amino acids. CDR1 is SGHRS, CDR2 YFSETQ, per germline. CDR3 in DNA: TGCGCCAGCAGACTGGGACTAGCGGGGGGGCTCAACTACAATGAGCAGTTCTTC. As protein: CASRLGLAGGLNYNEQFF.

The chain couples TRBV7-3 to TRBJ2-7, with D tentatively TRBD1 (6 bases). CDR3 length: 15 residues. Trimming removed 5 bases from V and 2 bases from J, with 16 bases in between. Looked up from germline, CDR1 is SGHTA and CDR2 is FQGTGA. DNA of the CDR3: TGTGCCAGCAGCCCGGGACACACGCTACCCTACGAGCAGTACTTC. Its translation: CASSPGHTLPYEQYF.

The chain employs TRBV7-9 and TRBJ2-2; 10 nucleotides match TRBD2. Germline-derived CDR1 and CDR2 are SEHNR and FQNEAQ (reference sequence). The CDR3 has 17 residues. The trim removed 2 bases at V and 0 bases at J, leaving 3 bases unmatched. The DNA for the CDR3 is TGTGCCAGCAGCTTATCACTAGCGGGAACGAACACCGGGGAGCTGTTTTTT. It encodes CASSLSLAGTNTGELFF.

This clone came up a few times. The junction and the germline gene differ at one end; a read error may be behind it. The V gene is TRBV6-5, the J gene TRBJ1-1; 7 bases line up with TRBD1. This CDR3 is built from 14 residues. Germline-derived CDR1 and CDR2 are MNHEY and SVGAGI. The CDR3 sequence is CASRPGQLKTEAFF. In DNA, the CDR3 is TGTGCCAGCAGACCGGGACAGCTGAAGACTGAAGCTTTCTTT.

The CDR3 coding sequence is TGTGCCAGCAGTTTAAGGAGGGACTCCTACAATGAGCAGTTCTTC. Amino acid sequence: CASSLRRDSYNEQFF. The genes are TRBV28 and TRBJ2-1; the D gene is possibly TRBD2 (6 bases). The length of the CDR3 is 15 residues. V lost 2 bases, J lost 0 bases, and 8 bases lay in between. In germline, CDR1 is MDHEN, CDR2 SYDVKM.

The chain combines TRBV29-1 with TRBJ2-1, with 7 bases that match TRBD1. In germline, CDR1 is SQVTM, CDR2 ANQGSEA. The CDR3 covers 12 residues. Trimming cost V 5 bases and J 9 bases; bases outside gene matches: 7. The DNA for the CDR3 is TGCAGCGTTCCGAGGGGGCTTTCTGAGCAGTTCTTC. It specifies CSVPRGLSEQFF.

This rearrangement joins TRBV10-3 to TRBJ2-5; D might be TRBD2 (6 bases). V was cut by 3 bases and J by 4 bases, with 18 bases left in between. Looked up from germline, CDR1 is ENHRY and CDR2 is SYGVKD. The CDR3 contains 16 residues. The CDR3 nucleotides are TGTGCCATCAGTGATTCGACTAGGGCCCCTCGAGAGACCCAGTACTTC. Translation: CAISDSTRAPRETQYF.

This clone was counted only a few times. V usage is TRBV7-8 and J usage is TRBJ2-4; 10 nucleotides align to TRBD1. The CDR3 has 18 residues. Trimming cost V 5 bases and J 0 bases; bases outside gene matches: 10. Germline V gene lookup returns CDR1 SGHVS and CDR2 FQNEAQ. The CDR3 spells CASSLRDRGALAKNIQYF. In DNA form, the CDR3 reads TGTGCCAGCAGCCTCCGGGACAGGGGCGCACTAGCCAAAAACATTCAGTACTTC. The full variable domain, with the rest looked up from reference TRBV7-8 and TRBJ2-4, is GAGVSQSPRYKVAKRGQDVALRCDPISGHVSLFWYQQALGQGPEFLTYFQNEAQLDKSGLPSDRFFAERPEGSVSTLKIQRTQQEDSAVYLCASSLRDRGALAKNIQYFGAGTRLSVL.

The rearrangement joins TRBV6-1 to TRBJ2-1; weak D call: TRBD2 (5 bases). Looked up from germline, CDR1 is MNHNS and CDR2 is SASEGT. The CDR3 is 16 residues long. V was pared by 4 bases and J by 1 base, with 14 bases between. As DNA, the CDR3 is TGTGCCAGCAGTGTGTTACGAGCGGATTCCTACAATGAGCAGTTCTTC. Its protein product is CASSVLRADSYNEQFF.

This clone was detected a few times. J is TRBJ1-3 and V is TRBV5-4; TRBD1 aligns across 7 bases. The CDR3 has 16 amino acids. The germline V gene encodes CDR1 SGHNT and CDR2 YYREEE (reference sequence). J was trimmed by 0 bases and V by 4 bases; bases with no gene match: 7. For the CDR3, the DNA is TGTGCCAGCAGCCAGACCCGGGACAGCTCTGGAAACACCATATATTTT. Its translation is CASSQTRDSSGNTIYF.

The chain combines TRBV18 with TRBJ2-7; D possibly corresponds to TRBD2 (6 bases). Germline assignment: CDR1 KGHSH and CDR2 LQKENI. Trimming took off 3 bases at V and 3 bases at J, with 9 bases between the two ends. The CDR3 loop spans 13 amino acids. CDR3 in amino acids: CASSPGGSYEQYF. CDR3 nucleotide sequence: TGTGCCAGCTCACCGGGGGGAAGCTACGAGCAGTACTTC.

The rearrangement uses TRBV27 and TRBJ1-5; D is perhaps TRBD1 (5 bases). The CDR3 is made up of 13 amino acids. Looked up from germline, CDR1 is MNHEY and CDR2 is SMNVEV (reference sequence). The V and J ends lost 3 bases and 6 bases respectively, with 9 bases between them. CDR3 nucleotides: TGTGCCAGCAGTTTTAATGGGGCTCAGCCCCAGCATTTT. This sequence encodes CASSFNGAQPQHF.

This clone has more than one count but fewer than ten. V gene TRBV10-3 combines with J gene TRBJ2-7, with TRBD2 identical over 8 bases. Germline V lookup: CDR1 ENHRY, CDR2 SYGVKD. The CDR3 has 22 residues. V gave up 6 bases and J gave up 7 bases; unmatched junction bases: 35. The CDR3 region is CAISNRAITPRREAPVRWEQYF. In DNA, the CDR3 is TGTGCCATCAGCAACAGGGCGATCACCCCTCGGCGGGAGGCCCCGGTTCGATGGGAGCAGTACTTC.

The genes are TRBV5-1 and TRBJ2-2, with 9 positions matching TRBD1. From germline, CDR1 is SGHRS and CDR2 YFSETQ. V lost 3 bases, J lost 7 bases, and 10 bases stayed unmatched. This CDR3 has 16 residues. Written as DNA, the CDR3 is TGCGCCAGCAGCTCCGTGGGACAGGGCCTGGGCGGGGAGCTGTTTTTT. The encoded protein is CASSSVGQGLGGELFF.

Notes on this clone: This sample also contains other DNA sequences that code for the same CDR3. The rearrangement uses TRBV15 and TRBJ1-5, with a possible D match to TRBD1 (6 bases). Germline V gives CDR1 LNHNV, CDR2 YYDKDF (reference sequence). CDR3 size: 16 residues. The V end was cut by 0 bases, the J end by 2 bases, with 11 bases between. CDR3 residues: CATSRDRGGGNQPQHF. For the CDR3, the DNA is TGTGCCACCAGCAGAGATCGTGGGGGCGGCAATCAGCCCCAGCATTTT.

This clone was observed a few times. The chain employs TRBV6-1 and TRBJ2-3; 12 nucleotides line up with TRBD2. The CDR3 length is 15 residues. V shed 8 bases, J shed 6 bases, and the junction held 9 bases outside the gene matches. CDR1 MNHNS and CDR2 SASEGT come from the germline V gene. CDR3 DNA sequence: TGTGCCAGCGGCCCTCTAGCGGGGGGGCGTGATACGCAGTATTTT. Translated: CASGPLAGGRDTQYF.

Here the CDR3 reads CASSHLPGGHYGYTF. The CDR3 DNA follows: TGCGCCAGCAGCCATCTGCCAGGGGGTCACTATGGCTACACCTTC. V and J are TRBV4-1 and TRBJ1-2, with 7 bases matching TRBD1. CDR3 length equals 15 residues. Trimming cost V 3 bases and J 3 bases; bases outside gene matches: 7. Germline lookup yields CDR1 MGHRA and CDR2 YSYEKL.

The chain links TRBV18 to TRBJ2-3; D perhaps matches TRBD2 (6 bases). Trimming pared 5 bases from V and 1 base from J, leaving 13 bases between. Looked up from germline, CDR1 is KGHSH and CDR2 is LQKENI. This CDR3 is 15 amino acids long. The CDR3 sequence: CASSGTSPGTDTQYF. The CDR3 coding sequence is TGTGCCAGCTCAGGCACTAGCCCTGGCACAGATACGCAGTATTTT.

V gene TRBV6-4 combines with J gene TRBJ2-1; weak D call: TRBD2 (5 bases). Germline values: CDR1 MRHNA, CDR2 SNTAGT. The CDR3 totals 13 residues. V was trimmed by 5 bases and J by 8 bases, leaving 13 bases between them. DNA for the CDR3: TGTGCCAGCAGTCGGGAAGCCGCCTATGAGCAGTTCTTC. Protein product: CASSREAAYEQFF.

This chain connects TRBV10-2 to TRBJ1-1; 7 nucleotides line up with TRBD1. The germline gives CDR1 WSHSY, CDR2 SAAADI. Germline trimming cut 2 bases from V and 4 bases from J; bases unmatched to any gene: 7. CDR3 length: 15 amino acids. The CDR3 reads CASSEQGGLGTEAFF. CDR3 in DNA: TGCGCCAGCAGTGAGCAGGGGGGCCTGGGCACTGAAGCTTTCTTT.

The chain employs TRBV9 and TRBJ1-1, with D perhaps TRBD1 (5 bases). The CDR3 runs to 17 residues. Trimming removed 3 bases at V and 0 bases at J, with 18 bases between. Germline V CDR1 and CDR2: SGDLS, YYNGEE. The CDR3 sequence is CASSGDLVGLMNTEAFF. CDR3 in DNA: TGTGCCAGCAGCGGCGACCTGGTGGGGCTGATGAACACTGAAGCTTTCTTT.

V gene TRBV7-3 combines with J gene TRBJ2-7; TRBD2 might be the D (6 bases). CDR1 SGHTA and CDR2 FQGTGA come from the germline V gene. The CDR3 consists of 14 residues. The ends were cut back, 5 bases at V and 3 bases at J, with 14 bases in the middle. CDR3 coding DNA: TGTGCCAGCAGCCCTCACGGGAGCGTCTACGAGCAGTACTTC. The encoded protein is CASSPHGSVYEQYF.

This chain uses TRBV27 with TRBJ2-7; D is possibly TRBD2 (5 bases). V lost 2 bases and J 4 bases, leaving 6 bases between the germline ends. Germline assignment: CDR1 MNHEY and CDR2 SMNVEV (reference sequence). CDR3 size: 12 residues. The CDR3 coding sequence is TGTGCCAGCAGTTTAAGCGGTTACGAGCAGTACTTC. Protein sequence: CASSLSGYEQYF.

This chain uses TRBV6-1 with TRBJ2-1; D gene uncertain. This CDR3 has 15 residues. CDR1 MNHNS and CDR2 SASEGT come from the germline V gene. The germline V and J ends were trimmed by 2 bases and 0 bases, with 8 bases remaining between them. CDR3 region: CASSELILSYNEQFF. The CDR3 bases are TGTGCCAGCAGTGAACTTATACTCTCCTACAATGAGCAGTTCTTC.